What follows are 3 T cell receptor beta chains derived from one specimen sequenced in a study of T cells in tumors after PD-1 blockade (dated by TCRdb to the late 2010s). Library preparation was by the immunoSEQ multiplex PCR assay. Not all clones reach the TCRdb copy of this immuneACCESS table, which keeps in-frame sequences only. Checked studies attribute under half of the gap to unresolved V genes and leave the rest unexplained. A total of 20,000 to 25,000 clones appear in this sample, roughly 80% of them only once. The ten largest clones capture roughly 12% of the sample. According to the study, the label for this sample's time point signals: after anti-PD-1 therapy. Sample: PBMCs, taken after anti-PD-1 treatment. All receptors come from a human donor with basal cell carcinoma.

The chain couples TRBV6-1 to TRBJ2-1; 14 nucleotides align to TRBD2. In germline, CDR1 is MNHNS, CDR2 SASEGT. The CDR3 runs to 16 residues. The V gene end was trimmed by 3 bases and the J gene end by 8 bases; junction bases not matched to a gene: 6. The CDR3 reads CASSDLGLAGGYEQFF. DNA of the CDR3: TGTGCCAGCAGTGACCTTGGACTAGCGGGGGGATATGAGCAGTTCTTC.

This rearrangement joins TRBV19 to TRBJ1-3; 9 positions match TRBD1. Germline V CDR1 and CDR2: LNHDA, SQIVND (reference sequence). CDR3 size: 14 residues. Trimming removed 10 bases from V and 8 bases from J; junction bases left unmatched: 12. CDR3 sequence reads: CATRQPGQGDTIYF. The CDR3 DNA reads TGTGCCACTCGACAGCCGGGACAGGGAGACACCATATATTTT.

This clone was seen a single time. This sequence joins TRBV3-1 (or the pseudogene TRBV3-2) and TRBJ2-7; D unclear. Germline CDR1 LGHDT, CDR2 YNNKEL (reference sequence). CDR3 size: 16 residues. Trimming shortened V by 2 bases and J by 5 bases, and 19 bases separated the two germline ends. The CDR3 loop reads CASSQRSGVLFHEQYF. CDR3 sequence (DNA): TGTGCCAGCAGCCAAAGGTCCGGAGTATTGTTCCACGAGCAGTACTTC.